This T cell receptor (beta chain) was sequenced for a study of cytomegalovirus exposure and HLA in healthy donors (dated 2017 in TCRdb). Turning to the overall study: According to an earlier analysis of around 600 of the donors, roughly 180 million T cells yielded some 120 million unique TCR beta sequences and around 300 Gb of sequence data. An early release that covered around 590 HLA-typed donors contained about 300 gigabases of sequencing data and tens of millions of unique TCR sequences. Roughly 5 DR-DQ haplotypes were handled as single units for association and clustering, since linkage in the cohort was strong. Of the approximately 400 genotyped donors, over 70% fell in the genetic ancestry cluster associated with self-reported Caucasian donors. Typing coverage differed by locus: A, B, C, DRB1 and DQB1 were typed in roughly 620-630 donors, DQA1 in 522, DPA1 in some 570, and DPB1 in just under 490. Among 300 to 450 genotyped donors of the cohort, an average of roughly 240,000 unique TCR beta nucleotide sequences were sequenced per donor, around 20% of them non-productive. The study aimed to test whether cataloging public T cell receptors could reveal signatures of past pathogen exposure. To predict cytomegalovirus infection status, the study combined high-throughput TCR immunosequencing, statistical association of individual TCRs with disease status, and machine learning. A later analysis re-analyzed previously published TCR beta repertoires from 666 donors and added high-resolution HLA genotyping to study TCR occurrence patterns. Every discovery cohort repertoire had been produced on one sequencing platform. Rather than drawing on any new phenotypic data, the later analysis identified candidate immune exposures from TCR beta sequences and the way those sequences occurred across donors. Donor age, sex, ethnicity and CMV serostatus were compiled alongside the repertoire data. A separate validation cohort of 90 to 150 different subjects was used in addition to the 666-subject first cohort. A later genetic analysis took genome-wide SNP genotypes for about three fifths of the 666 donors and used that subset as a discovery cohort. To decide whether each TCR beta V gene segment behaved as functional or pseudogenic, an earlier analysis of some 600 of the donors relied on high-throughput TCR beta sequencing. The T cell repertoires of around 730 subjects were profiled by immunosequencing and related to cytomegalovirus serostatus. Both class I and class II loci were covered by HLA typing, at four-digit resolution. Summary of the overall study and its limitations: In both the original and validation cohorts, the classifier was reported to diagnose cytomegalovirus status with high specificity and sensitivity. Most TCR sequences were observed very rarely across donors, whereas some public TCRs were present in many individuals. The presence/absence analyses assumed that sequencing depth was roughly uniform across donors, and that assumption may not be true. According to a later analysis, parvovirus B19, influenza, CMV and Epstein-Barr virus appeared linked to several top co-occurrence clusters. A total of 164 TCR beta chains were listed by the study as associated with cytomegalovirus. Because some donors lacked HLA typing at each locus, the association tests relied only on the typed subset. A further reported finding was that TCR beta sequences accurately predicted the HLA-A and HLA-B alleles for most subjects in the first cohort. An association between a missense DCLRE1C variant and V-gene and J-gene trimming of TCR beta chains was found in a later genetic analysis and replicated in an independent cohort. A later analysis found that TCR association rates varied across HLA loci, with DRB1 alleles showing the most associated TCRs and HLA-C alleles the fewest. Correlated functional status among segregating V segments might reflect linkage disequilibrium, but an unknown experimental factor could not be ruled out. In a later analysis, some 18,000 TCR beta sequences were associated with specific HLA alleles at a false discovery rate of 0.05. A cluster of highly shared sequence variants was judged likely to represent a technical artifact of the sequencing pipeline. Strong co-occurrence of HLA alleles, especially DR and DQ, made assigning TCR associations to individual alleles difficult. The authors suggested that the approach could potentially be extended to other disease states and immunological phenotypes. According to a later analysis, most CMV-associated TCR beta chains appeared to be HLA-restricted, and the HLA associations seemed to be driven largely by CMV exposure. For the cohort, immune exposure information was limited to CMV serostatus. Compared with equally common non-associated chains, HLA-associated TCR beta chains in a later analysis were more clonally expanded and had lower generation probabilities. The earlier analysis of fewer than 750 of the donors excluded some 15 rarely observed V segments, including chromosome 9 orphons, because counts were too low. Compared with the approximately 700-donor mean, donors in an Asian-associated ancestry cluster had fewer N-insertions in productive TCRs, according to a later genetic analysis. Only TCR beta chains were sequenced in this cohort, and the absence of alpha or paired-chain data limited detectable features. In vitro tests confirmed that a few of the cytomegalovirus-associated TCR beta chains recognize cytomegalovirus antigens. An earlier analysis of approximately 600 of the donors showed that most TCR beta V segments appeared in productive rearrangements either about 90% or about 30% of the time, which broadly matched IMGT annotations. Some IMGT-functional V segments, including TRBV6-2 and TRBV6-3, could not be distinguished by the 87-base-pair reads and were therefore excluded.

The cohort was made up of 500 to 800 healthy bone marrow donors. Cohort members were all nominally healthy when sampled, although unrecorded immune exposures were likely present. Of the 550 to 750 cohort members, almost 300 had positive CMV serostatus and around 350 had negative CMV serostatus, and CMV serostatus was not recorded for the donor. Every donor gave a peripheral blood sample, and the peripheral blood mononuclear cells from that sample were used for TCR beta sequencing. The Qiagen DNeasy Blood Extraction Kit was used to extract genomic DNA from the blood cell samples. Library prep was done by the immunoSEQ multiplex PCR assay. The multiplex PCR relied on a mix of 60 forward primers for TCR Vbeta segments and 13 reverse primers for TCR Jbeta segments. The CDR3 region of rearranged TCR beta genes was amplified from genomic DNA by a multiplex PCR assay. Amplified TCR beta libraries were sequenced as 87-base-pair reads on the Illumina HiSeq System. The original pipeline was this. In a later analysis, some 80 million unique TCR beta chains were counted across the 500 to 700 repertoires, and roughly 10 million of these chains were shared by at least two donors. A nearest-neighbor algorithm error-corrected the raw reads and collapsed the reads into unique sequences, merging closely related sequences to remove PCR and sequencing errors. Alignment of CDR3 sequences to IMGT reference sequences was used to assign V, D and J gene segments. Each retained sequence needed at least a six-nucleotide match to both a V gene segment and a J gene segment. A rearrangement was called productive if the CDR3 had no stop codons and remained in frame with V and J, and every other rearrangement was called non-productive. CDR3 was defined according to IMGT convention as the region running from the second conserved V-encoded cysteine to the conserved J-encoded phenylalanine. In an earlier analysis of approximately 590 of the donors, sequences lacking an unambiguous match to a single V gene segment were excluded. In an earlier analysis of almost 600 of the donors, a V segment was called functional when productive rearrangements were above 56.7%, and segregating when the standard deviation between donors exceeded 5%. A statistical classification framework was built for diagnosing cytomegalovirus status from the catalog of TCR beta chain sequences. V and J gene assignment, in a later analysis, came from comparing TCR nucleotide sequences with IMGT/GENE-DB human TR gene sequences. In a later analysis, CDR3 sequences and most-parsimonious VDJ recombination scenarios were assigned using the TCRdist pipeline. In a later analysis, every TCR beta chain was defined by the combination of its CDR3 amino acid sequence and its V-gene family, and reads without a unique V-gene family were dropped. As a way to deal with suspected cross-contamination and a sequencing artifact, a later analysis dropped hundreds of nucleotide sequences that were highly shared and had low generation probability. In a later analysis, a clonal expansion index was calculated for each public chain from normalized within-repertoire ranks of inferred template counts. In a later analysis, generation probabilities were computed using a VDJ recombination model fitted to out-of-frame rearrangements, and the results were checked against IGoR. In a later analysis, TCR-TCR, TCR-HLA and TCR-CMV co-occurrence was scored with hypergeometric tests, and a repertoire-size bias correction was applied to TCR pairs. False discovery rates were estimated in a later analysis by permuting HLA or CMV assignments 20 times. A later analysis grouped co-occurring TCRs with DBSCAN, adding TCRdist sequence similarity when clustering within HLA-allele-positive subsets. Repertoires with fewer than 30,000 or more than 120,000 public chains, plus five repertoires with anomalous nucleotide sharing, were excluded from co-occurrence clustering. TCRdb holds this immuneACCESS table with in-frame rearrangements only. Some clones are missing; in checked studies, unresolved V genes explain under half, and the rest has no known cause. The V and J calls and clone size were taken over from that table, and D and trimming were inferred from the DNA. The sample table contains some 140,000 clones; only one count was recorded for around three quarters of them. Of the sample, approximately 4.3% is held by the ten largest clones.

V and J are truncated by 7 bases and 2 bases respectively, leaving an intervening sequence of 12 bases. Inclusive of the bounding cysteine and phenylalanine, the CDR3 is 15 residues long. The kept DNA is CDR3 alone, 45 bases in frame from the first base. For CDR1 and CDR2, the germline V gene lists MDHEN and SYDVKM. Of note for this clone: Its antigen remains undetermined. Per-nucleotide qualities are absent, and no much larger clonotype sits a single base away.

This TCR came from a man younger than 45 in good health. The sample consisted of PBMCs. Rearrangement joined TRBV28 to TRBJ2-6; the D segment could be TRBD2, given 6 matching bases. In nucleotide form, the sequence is TGTGCCAGCACCGCGGGGCCCGCTGGGGCCAACGTCCTGACTTTC. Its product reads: CASTAGPAGANVLTF.